What follows are 25 T cell receptor beta chains derived from one specimen sequenced in a study of cytotoxic CD8 clonotypes in ibrutinib-treated CLL. Data came from immunoSEQ multiplex PCR; TCRdb stores just in-frame clones and leaves some out. This sample yields about 160,000 clones, of which roughly 86% are seen a single time; about 2% belongs to the top ten. The sequencing here drew on PBMCs, taken after 12 months of ibrutinib treatment. These receptors were obtained from a human donor with chronic lymphocytic leukemia.

The chain combines TRBV6-6 with TRBJ2-1; D is ambiguous. The CDR3 runs 11 residues. The ends were cut back, 7 bases at V and 2 bases at J, with 3 bases in the middle. Germline V gene data show CDR1 as MNHNY and CDR2 as SVGAGI (reference sequence). As DNA, the CDR3 is TGTGCCAGCACGGCCTACAATGAGCAGTTCTTC. This sequence encodes CASTAYNEQFF.

The sample holds one count of this clone. V gene TRBV6-1 combines with J gene TRBJ2-7; tentatively, D is TRBD2 (5 bases). Germline V gene data show CDR1 as MNHNS and CDR2 as SASEGT. This CDR3 is built from 16 residues. Trimming took off 2 bases at V and 1 base at J, with 15 bases between the two ends. Written as DNA, the CDR3 is TGTGCCAGCAGTGAAACCCGGGGTCTACGTTCCTACGAGCAGTACTTC. Translated: CASSETRGLRSYEQYF.

This sequence joins TRBV28 and TRBJ1-2; 7 nucleotides align to TRBD1. Germline-derived CDR1 and CDR2 are MDHEN and SYDVKM. V shed 5 bases, J shed 2 bases, and the junction held 11 bases outside the gene matches. This CDR3 has 16 residues. CDR3 in DNA: TGTGCCAGCAGTCCCCCTCCGGGACAGCCAAACTATGGCTACACCTTC. Amino acid sequence: CASSPPPGQPNYGYTF.

The chain carries TRBV5-4 and TRBJ2-7, with 8 bases fitting TRBD2. Germline loops: CDR1 SGHNT, CDR2 YYREEE (reference sequence). Trimming removed 2 bases from V and 5 bases from J; junction bases left unmatched: 12. This CDR3 is 16 amino acids long. The CDR3: CASSLGAGASHHEQYF. DNA of the CDR3: TGTGCCAGCAGCTTAGGAGCGGGAGCCAGCCACCACGAGCAGTACTTC.

The chain joins TRBV7-2 to TRBJ2-2, with D maybe TRBD1 (5 bases). Per the germline V gene, CDR1 is SGHTA and CDR2 is FQGNSA. Trimming took 2 bases from V and 1 from J, leaving 8 bases between them. The CDR3 totals 15 residues. CDR3 coding DNA: TGTGCCAGCAGCTTACTGGGGCGGAACACCGGGGAGCTGTTTTTT. Translating gives CASSLLGRNTGELFF.

The chain carries TRBV2 and TRBJ2-7; 10 nucleotides align to TRBD1. This CDR3 comprises 13 residues. CDR1 is SNHLY, CDR2 FYNNEI, per germline. Trimming cost V 8 bases and J 0 bases; bases outside gene matches: 1. The DNA of the CDR3 is TGTGCCAGCCGGACAGGGGGCTCCTACGAGCAGTACTTC. Amino acid sequence: CASRTGGSYEQYF.

The chain links TRBV6-5 to TRBJ1-2; perhaps TRBD1 as D (6 bases). This CDR3 region has 15 residues. CDR1 is MNHEY, CDR2 SVGAGI, per germline. V was trimmed by 5 bases and J by 7 bases, leaving 20 bases between them. The CDR3 is CASSNRQAQVGGYTF. CDR3 coding DNA: TGTGCCAGCAGTAATCGACAGGCCCAGGTTGGTGGCTACACCTTC.

The chain is built from TRBV6-4 and TRBJ1-4; TRBD1 is a possible D gene (5 bases). V was pared by 10 bases and J by 3 bases, with 24 bases between. Germline CDR1 reads MRHNA; CDR2 reads SNTAGT. This CDR3 region has 17 residues. CDR3 region: CATPGDGQQIANEKLFF. The DNA for the CDR3 is TGTGCCACCCCTGGTGACGGACAACAGATAGCTAATGAAAAACTGTTTTTT.

The rearrangement uses TRBV27 and TRBJ2-7; TRBD2 might be the D (6 bases). CDR3 size: 17 residues. Deletions cut 4 bases from V and 3 bases from J, with 22 bases between. Germline loops: CDR1 MNHEY, CDR2 SMNVEV (reference sequence). Here the CDR3 DNA reads TGTGCCAGCAGTTCCACCGCCCGGGGACTGGTGGACTACGAGCAGTACTTC. Protein sequence: CASSSTARGLVDYEQYF.

The rearrangement links TRBV25-1 to TRBJ2-5, with D perhaps assigned TRBD1 or TRBD2 (5 bases each). Trimming left V 2 bases short and J 4 bases short, with 8 bases between. This CDR3 is 13 amino acids long. In germline, CDR1 is MGHDK, CDR2 SYGVNS. CDR3 sequence (DNA): TGTGCCAGCAGTGAAACTGGGGGAGAGACCCAGTACTTC. Translated, it gives CASSETGGETQYF.

This clone was detected only once. The chain is built from TRBV28 and TRBJ2-3; weak D call: TRBD2 (5 bases). CDR1 is MDHEN, CDR2 SYDVKM, per germline. Trimming removed 7 bases at V and 0 bases at J, with 14 bases between. This CDR3 contains 15 residues. The CDR3 region is CASNLRLASTDTQYF. The CDR3 region has the DNA TGTGCCAGCAACCTCCGGCTAGCCAGCACAGATACGCAGTATTTT.

The rearrangement joins TRBV5-1 to TRBJ1-1; perhaps TRBD1 as D (6 bases). The CDR3 spans 13 residues. CDR1 is SGHRS and CDR2 is YFSETQ in the germline V gene. Trimming stripped 7 bases from V and 1 base from J, with 11 bases between. The CDR3 DNA follows: TGCGCCAGCTCGGGACAAACGAACACTGAAGCTTTCTTT. This codes for CASSGQTNTEAFF.

The sample holds many counts of this clone. The CDR3 region has the DNA TGTGCCACCAGCAGAGGTGGGGGCAGCTCTGGAAACACCATATATTTT. It translates to CATSRGGGSSGNTIYF. The chain combines TRBV15 with TRBJ1-3; tentatively, D is TRBD1 (6 bases). CDR3 length: 16 residues. V shed 1 base and J shed 0 bases, with 10 bases lying between them. CDR1 is LNHNV, CDR2 YYDKDF, per germline (reference sequence).

This sequence joins TRBV30 and TRBJ2-1; D is unclear. CDR1 is GTSNPN, CDR2 SVGIG, per germline (reference sequence). Trimming removed 5 bases at V and 2 bases at J, with 10 bases between. CDR3 length: 13 amino acids. CDR3 in amino acids: CAWGPPPYNEQFF. The CDR3 DNA reads TGTGCCTGGGGGCCCCCGCCCTACAATGAGCAGTTCTTC.

This clone came up a few times. The genes are TRBV10-3 and TRBJ2-1; D remains ambiguous. Germline assignment: CDR1 ENHRY and CDR2 SYGVKD. V shed 4 bases and J shed 6 bases, with 7 bases lying between them. The CDR3 has 12 residues. The CDR3 nucleotides are TGTGCCATCAGTGGAGACTCCAATGAGCAGTTCTTC. Protein product: CAISGDSNEQFF.

V usage is TRBV15 and J usage is TRBJ2-1, with 7 bases lining up with TRBD1. The germline V gene has CDR1 LNHNV and CDR2 YYDKDF (reference sequence). The CDR3 extends over 12 amino acids. Trimming removed 4 bases from V and 15 bases from J; junction bases left unmatched: 9. The CDR3 region is CATSKLTGPPFF. The CDR3, as DNA: TGTGCCACCAGCAAATTGACAGGGCCCCCGTTCTTC.

This clone came up once. J is TRBJ2-1 and V is TRBV5-1; D perhaps matches TRBD2 (6 bases). Germline CDR1 and CDR2: SGHRS and YFSETQ. This CDR3 contains 14 residues. The germline V and J ends were trimmed by 2 bases and 7 bases, with 13 bases remaining between them. The CDR3 sequence is CASSFGGALNEQFF. The CDR3 DNA reads TGCGCCAGCAGCTTCGGAGGGGCCTTAAATGAGCAGTTCTTC.

The rearrangement links TRBV9 to TRBJ2-1; 10 bases fit TRBD2. J lost 13 bases, V lost 0 bases, and 1 base had no gene match. From germline, CDR1 is SGDLS and CDR2 YYNGEE. This CDR3 is 12 amino acids long. The CDR3 bases are TGTGCCAGCAGCGTAGCTAGCGGGAGACAGTTCTTC. Translated, it gives CASSVASGRQFF.

This sequence joins TRBV5-1 and TRBJ1-5; TRBD1 matches 10 bases. This CDR3 spans 16 amino acids. With V trimmed by 5 bases and J by 5 bases, 10 bases remained unmatched. CDR1 is SGHRS and CDR2 is YFSETQ in the germline V gene. In DNA, the CDR3 is TGCGCCAGCAGGGACGGGACAGGGGAGCAATATCAGCCCCAGCATTTT. Its protein product is CASRDGTGEQYQPQHF. Full variable domain (outside the CDR3, taken from reference TRBV5-1 and TRBJ1-5): KAGVTQTPRYLIKTRGQQVTLSCSPISGHRSVSWYQQTPGQGLQFLFEYFSETQRNKGNFPGRFSGRQFSNSRSEMNVSTLELGDSALYLCASRDGTGEQYQPQHFGDGTRLSIL.

The J gene is TRBJ1-1, the V gene TRBV11-3; tentative D call: TRBD1 (6 bases). The CDR3 has 13 amino acids. Trimming removed 4 bases at V and 4 bases at J, with 10 bases between. The germline gives CDR1 SGHNT, CDR2 YENEEA. In DNA, the CDR3 is TGTGCCAGCAGCTGGGGGGGCGGCACTGAAGCTTTCTTT. As protein: CASSWGGGTEAFF.

V usage is TRBV28 and J usage is TRBJ1-5; tentative D call: TRBD1 (5 bases). This CDR3 is 17 amino acids long. The V and J ends lost 2 bases and 1 base respectively, with 15 bases between them. Germline V lookup: CDR1 MDHEN, CDR2 SYDVKM. For the CDR3, the DNA is TGTGCCAGCAGTTTAACAGGTCGGGTAAAGAGCAATCAGCCCCAGCATTTT. Its translation is CASSLTGRVKSNQPQHF. The full variable domain, with the rest looked up from reference TRBV28 and TRBJ1-5, is DVKVTQSSRYLVKRTGEKVFLECVQDMDHENMFWYRQDPGLGLRLIYFSYDVKMKEKGDIPEGYSVSREKKERFSLILESASTNQTSMYLCASSLTGRVKSNQPQHFGDGTRLSIL.

This chain links TRBV30 with TRBJ1-5, with TRBD1 matching 10 bases. Germline CDR1 GTSNPN, CDR2 SVGIG (reference sequence). V dropped 2 bases and J dropped 4; count of bases not matched to a gene: 8. The CDR3 spans 16 residues. The CDR3 bases are TGTGCCTGGAGTCAAAGAGGACAGGGGGGTAATCAGCCCCAGCATTTT. Translated, it gives CAWSQRGQGGNQPQHF. Variable domain in full (rest from reference TRBV30 and TRBJ1-5): SQTIHQWPATLVQPVGSPLSLECTVEGTSNPNLYWYRQAAGRGLQLLFYSVGIGQISSEVPQNLSASRPQDRQFILSSKKLLLSDSGFYLCAWSQRGQGGNQPQHFGDGTRLSIL.

In regard to this clone: Just one base apart from a much larger clone, this may be a read error. The rearrangement uses TRBV5-6 and TRBJ2-2, with a tentative D call TRBD1 (6 bases). CDR1 is SGHDT, CDR2 YYEEEE, per germline. The V gene lost 4 bases and the J gene lost 1 base, with 8 bases spanning the gap. This CDR3 contains 14 residues. The CDR3 region has the DNA TGTGCCAGCAGCCCGGGACAGAACACCGGGGAGCTGTTTTTT. It is translated as CASSPGQNTGELFF.

This sequence joins TRBV5-1 and TRBJ2-7; TRBD2 matches at 10 bases. The CDR3 spans 17 residues. The germline V gene has CDR1 SGHRS and CDR2 YFSETQ. The V and J ends lost 0 bases and 0 bases, in that order; junction bases with no gene match: 6. CDR3 nucleotide sequence: TGCGCCAGCAGCTTGGCCTCTAGCGGGGGTAACTCCTACGAGCAGTACTTC. It yields the protein CASSLASSGGNSYEQYF.

The genes are TRBV5-6 and TRBJ2-7; D gene unclear. From germline, CDR1 is SGHDT and CDR2 YYEEEE. V lost 4 bases to trimming and J lost 2 bases, with 13 bases between them. CDR3 size: 14 residues. The CDR3 here is CASSAPLLTYEQYF. CDR3 nucleotide sequence: TGTGCCAGCAGCGCCCCGCTGTTAACCTACGAGCAGTACTTC.